This T cell receptor (beta chain) was obtained from a study of T cell responses to AZD1222 COVID-19 vaccine. Study in general: Doses given second, at about 4 or about 12 weeks, were pooled.

Profiling relied on immunoSEQ multiplex PCR, and the TCRdb table lists in-frame clones only, not all of them. The repertoire includes roughly 130,000 clones, 75% to 90% of them detected once, and around 3.3% sits in the top ten. As concerns this clone: Antigen: not known.

Regarding the study as a whole: Spike-wide vaccine-associated CD4 TCRs dominated at 160-218 and 743-854. Baseline serostatus was positive in only five to seven AZD1222 recipients. There were repertoire samples only from the period after the peak T cell response.

The V segment lost 5 bases and the J segment 3 bases; nucleotides outside the gene matches: 12. There are 16 residues in the CDR3. The V gene's germline CDR1 is SNHLY and CDR2 FYNNEI. This specimen was peripheral blood, taken on day 0 of AZD1222 vaccination. The origin of this receptor is an adult in good health. V is TRBV2 and J is TRBJ2-7; TRBD1 matches 8 bases. In DNA, the CDR3 is TGTGCCAGCAGTCCGGGCGACCGACAGGGGATCTACGAGCAGTACTTC. Translated, it gives CASSPGDRQGIYEQYF.